What follows are 20 T cell receptor beta chains derived from one specimen sequenced in a study of Graves' ophthalmopathy and Graves' hyperthyroidism. Amplification of the TCR beta CDR3 regions used RNA transcripts (as template). Following a first-round RT-PCR that used HTBI primers, a second-round multiplex PCR was carried out. TCRdb re-analysed the multiplex PCR reads in MiXCR, keeping a single row per CDR3 protein. The table lists approximately 1.2 million distinct CDR3 sequences, about 38% of them singletons, with roughly 11% in the top ten. Sequencing used peripheral blood or thyroid tissue (not recorded which). These receptors originate from an adult man with Graves' hyperthyroidism.

This clonotype was counted a few times. The rearrangement uses TRBV2 and TRBJ2-3, with D maybe TRBD1 (6 bases). This CDR3 has 16 residues. Trimming stripped 7 bases from V and 3 bases from J, with 20 bases between. Germline CDR1 reads SNHLY; CDR2 reads FYNNEI. CDR3 loop: CASTELDSRTTDTQYF. The CDR3 nucleotides are TGTGCCAGCACCGAGCTGGACAGCCGGACGACAGATACGCAGTATTTT. The full variable domain, in which reference TRBV2 and TRBJ2-3 provide the parts outside the CDR3, is EPEVTQTPSHQVTQMGQEVILRCVPISNHLYFYWYRQILGQKVEFLVSFYNNEISEKSEIFDDQFSVERPDGSNFTLKIRSTKLEDSAMYFCASTELDSRTTDTQYFGPGTRLTVL.

This clonotype was recorded many times. The chain recombines TRBV20-1 with TRBJ1-2; D unclear. In germline, CDR1 is DFQATT, CDR2 SNEGSKA (reference sequence). CDR3 length: 13 amino acids. The V gene lost 2 bases and the J gene lost 5 bases, with 12 bases spanning the gap. CDR3 region: CSARLAGRYGYTF. CDR3 DNA sequence: TGCAGTGCTAGATTGGCCGGGAGGTATGGCTACACCTTC.

In regard to this clonotype: A much larger clone lies a single base off, so this may be a read error. This chain uses TRBV7-2 with TRBJ2-2; TRBD2 matches at 7 bases. This CDR3 is 15 amino acids long. The germline CDR1 and CDR2 sequences are SGHTA and FQGNSA. The CDR3 spells CAGSSTSLNTGELFF. The DNA for the CDR3 is TGTGCCGGCAGCTCGACTAGCTTGAACACCGGGGAGCTGTTTTTT. The full variable domain, with the rest looked up from reference TRBV7-2 and TRBJ2-2, is GAGVSQSPSNKVTEKGKDVELRCDPISGHTALYWYRQSLGQGLEFLIYFQGNSAPDKSGLPSDRFSAERTGGSVSTLTIQRTQQEDSAVYLCAGSSTSLNTGELFFGEGSRLTVL.

J is TRBJ2-6 and V is TRBV2, with 7 positions matching TRBD1. Unmatched junction bases numbered 10, after V lost 7 bases and J lost 4 bases. There are 16 residues in the CDR3. CDR1 is SNHLY and CDR2 is FYNNEI in the germline V gene. The CDR3 loop reads CASTRWDRSGANVLTF. The CDR3 DNA sequence: TGTGCCAGCACCAGATGGGACAGATCCGGGGCCAACGTCCTGACTTTC.

This clonotype was found many times. CDR3: CASSTATGGRGQPQHF. The DNA of the CDR3 is TGTGCCAGTAGTACCGCTACAGGGGGTAGAGGTCAGCCCCAGCATTTT. This chain uses TRBV19 with TRBJ1-5; 8 bases align to TRBD1. The length of the CDR3 is 16 residues. The J segment lost 6 bases and the V segment lost 4 bases, leaving 11 bases of the junction unmatched. CDR1 LNHDA and CDR2 SQIVND come from the germline V gene (reference sequence). Supplemented by reference TRBV19 and TRBJ1-5, the full variable domain reads DGGITQSPKYLFRKEGQNVTLSCEQNLNHDAMYWYRQDPGQGLRLIYYSQIVNDFQKGDIAEGYSVSREKKESFPLTVTSAQKNPTAFYLCASSTATGGRGQPQHFGDGTRLSIL.

This clonotype was seen at least ten times. The V and J genes are TRBV7-8 and TRBJ1-5; the match to TRBD1 covers 10 bases. Germline V gives CDR1 SGHVS, CDR2 FQNEAQ. Trimming cost V 3 bases and J 5 bases; bases outside gene matches: 13. The CDR3 has 18 amino acids. CDR3: CASSFGTGDGGLDQPQHF. In DNA, the CDR3 is TGTGCCAGCAGCTTTGGGACAGGGGACGGAGGGTTGGATCAGCCCCAGCATTTT.

This clonotype was seen at least ten times. J is TRBJ1-5 and V is TRBV12-3 or TRBV12-4, with 10 bases identical to TRBD1. V shed 2 bases and J 5 bases; nucleotides not matched to a gene: 3. CDR3 length: 15 residues. CDR3 amino acids: CASSLWDRGHQPQHF. DNA of the CDR3: TGTGCCAGCAGTTTATGGGACAGGGGTCATCAGCCCCAGCATTTT.

This chain links TRBV7-2 with TRBJ1-5; 8 bases map to TRBD1. Trimming at V came to 6 bases and at J to 6 bases, leaving 7 bases not matched to a gene. This CDR3 has 14 residues. Germline V CDR1 and CDR2: SGHTA, FQGNSA. CDR3 nucleotide sequence: TGTGCCAGCAGTTCGGACAGGGAAACTCAGCCCCAGCATTTT. This codes for CASSSDRETQPQHF.

This clonotype was recorded a few times. This may be a read error: a much more frequent sequence differs by one nucleotide. The V gene is TRBV5-1, the J gene TRBJ2-6; a weak D match, TRBD1 (5 bases). Germline CDR1 reads SGHRS; CDR2 reads YFSETQ. The CDR3 length is 14 residues. The CDR3 DNA reads as TGCGCCAGCAGCCATGGAATTGGGGCCAACGTCCTGGCTTTC. Translating gives CASSHGIGANVLAF.

This clonotype occurred many times. The chain joins TRBV10-3 to TRBJ2-7, with D possibly matching TRBD1 (5 bases). V was shortened by 8 bases and J by 5 bases, with 19 bases between the two germline ends. CDR1 ENHRY and CDR2 SYGVKD come from the germline V gene. The CDR3 is 14 residues long. The CDR3, as DNA: TGTGCCATCTTTTCTGGCAGGGCCGGCCACGAGCAGTACTTC. This sequence encodes CAIFSGRAGHEQYF.

The chain employs TRBV10-3 and TRBJ2-5, with D perhaps TRBD2 (7 bases). This CDR3 spans 16 amino acids. V was trimmed by 6 bases and J by 2 bases, leaving 19 bases between them. Germline CDR1 ENHRY, CDR2 SYGVKD. CDR3 nucleotide sequence: TGTGCCATCAGGGCGGGCCAGGGGAGGGTACAAGAGACCCAGTACTTC. This encodes CAIRAGQGRVQETQYF.

The chain employs TRBV7-2 and TRBJ2-5; 10 bases are a match to TRBD2. Trimming cost V 5 bases and J 5 bases; bases outside gene matches: 8. This CDR3 comprises 15 residues. The germline gives CDR1 SGHTA, CDR2 FQGNSA. Here the CDR3 DNA reads TGTGCCAGCAGCACAGGACTAGCGGAAGGGGAGACCCAGTACTTC. Translating gives CASSTGLAEGETQYF.

This clonotype was picked up one time. At one boundary the junction diverges from the germline segment, which might be a read error. The chain combines TRBV10-2 with TRBJ1-6; D gene uncertain. Germline V lookup: CDR1 WSHSY, CDR2 SAAADI. The CDR3 spans 15 residues. CDR3 sequence: CASSLAFSYNSPLHF. As DNA, the CDR3 is TGTGCCAGCAGTTTAGCCTTTTCCTATAATTCACCCCTCCACTTT.

This rearrangement joins TRBV20-1 to TRBJ1-4; TRBD1 is a possible D gene (5 bases). The CDR3 spans 16 residues. Per the germline V gene, CDR1 is DFQATT and CDR2 is SNEGSKA (reference sequence). V lost 6 bases and J 10 bases, leaving 27 bases between the germline ends. The CDR3 region is CSAKIGGENPLGKLFF. In DNA form, the CDR3 reads TGCAGTGCGAAAATTGGGGGTGAGAACCCATTGGGAAAACTGTTTTTT.

This clonotype was seen a few times. The chain employs TRBV20-1 and TRBJ1-5; D gene uncertain. Germline V gives CDR1 DFQATT, CDR2 SNEGSKA (reference sequence). The CDR3 runs to 15 residues. V was clipped by 0 bases and J by 2 bases, with 11 bases between them. CDR3 sequence reads: CSAREPGGGNQPQHF. CDR3 DNA sequence: TGCAGTGCTAGAGAGCCGGGTGGGGGCAATCAGCCCCAGCATTTT.

In regard to this clonotype: The germline gene is not matched at one end of the junction; a read error may be the cause. This chain connects TRBV12-3 or TRBV12-4 to TRBJ1-2, with no clear D. The length of the CDR3 is 13 residues. CDR3 in amino acids: CASSSQENYGCTF. For the CDR3, the DNA is TGTGCCAGCAGTTCGCAGGAAAACTATGGCTGCACCTTC.

The chain combines TRBV10-2 with TRBJ2-7, with TRBD2 identical over 7 bases. Germline CDR1 reads WSHSY; CDR2 reads SAAADI. Germline trimming cut 4 bases from V and 0 bases from J; bases unmatched to any gene: 3. This CDR3 has 14 amino acids. The CDR3 DNA reads TGCGCCAGCAGTGCCGGACTAGACTCCTACGAGCAGTACTTC. The encoded protein is CASSAGLDSYEQYF.

V gene TRBV7-9 combines with J gene TRBJ2-7; TRBD1 agrees at 8 bases. The CDR3 contains 16 residues. Per germline, CDR1 SEHNR and CDR2 FQNEAQ (reference sequence). V shed 3 bases, J shed 1 base, and the junction held 8 bases outside the gene matches. The CDR3: CASSFGQGIRSYEQYF. The CDR3 DNA follows: TGTGCCAGCAGCTTTGGACAGGGCATAAGGTCCTACGAGCAGTACTTC.

There are a few counts of this clonotype. The chain uses TRBV24-1 and TRBJ1-4; D ambiguous. The CDR3 has 12 amino acids. The V gene's germline CDR1 is KGHDR and CDR2 SFDVKD. Trimming stripped 7 bases from V and 5 bases from J, with 7 bases between. In DNA, the CDR3 is TGTGCCACCAGGGACCAGAATGAAAAACTGTTTTTT. This gives the protein CATRDQNEKLFF.

This clonotype was seen at least ten times. The chain couples TRBV6-5 to TRBJ1-2; TRBD1 is a possible D gene (6 bases). Germline loops: CDR1 MNHEY, CDR2 SVGAGI. CDR3 size: 11 residues. Trimming removed 6 bases from V and 8 bases from J, with 10 bases in between. In DNA, the CDR3 is TGTGCCAGCAGGGGGACACGCGGCTACACCTTC. This encodes CASRGTRGYTF.